This T cell receptor beta chain is from a study of quantifying T cell responses using KT2 cells. The wider study: RNA was reverse transcribed with TCR alpha and beta constant-region primers. The second PCR was a qPCR stopped at a predetermined fluorescence threshold.

Germline V gene data show CDR1 as MGHRA and CDR2 as YSYEKL. The CDR3 has 17 residues. Between the trimmed V and J ends, which lost 1 base and 5 bases, there was a span of 19 bases. An oligo carrying a UMI was ligated to the cDNA 3' end. The first PCR ran 3 to 5 cycles with an equimolar RC1.1 and RC1.2 beta primer mix. MiXCR, run by TCRdb on the UMI-ligation and nested PCR reads, gives a single entry per CDR3 protein. The sample has tens of thousands of distinct CDR3 sequences; 7.3% are singletons. The sample is PBMC spiked with counted cells of clone KT2. Different KT2-to-PBMC ratios were created with a constant PBMC count.

The sample comprised PBMCs spiked with cells of the T cell clone KT2. The sequence came from a human donor. The chain couples TRBV4-1 to TRBJ2-3; D gene uncertain. In nucleotides, the CDR3 is TGCGCCAGCAGCCAAGTCAATCCGGCCCTCCTGGGAGATACGCAGTATTTT. It specifies CASSQVNPALLGDTQYF.